The rows below give T cell receptor beta chains drawn from one sample of a study of blood T cells in healthy people across ages. TCRdb fed the 5' RACE reads into MiXCR, producing one record per CDR3 protein. This sample has about 580,000 distinct CDR3 sequences, with around half found just once. The sequenced sample consisted of blood. All receptors derive from an elderly man in good health. CDR3s include the opening cysteine and the closing phenylalanine or tryptophan. A D gene is named only where the DNA matches it firmly. Clone size is given for some rows only: seen once, a few or many times, or a class if the clone is expanded.

clone_size	v_call	j_call	d_call	cdr3_nt	cdr3_aa
-	TRBV10-3	TRBJ2-7	-	TGTGCCGCCGTACAGGACGACTCCTACGAGCAGTACTTC	CAAVQDDSYEQYF
-	TRBV7-2	TRBJ2-3	-	TGTGCCAGCAGCTTGAGGACAGGCACAGATACGCAGTATTTT	CASSLRTGTDTQYF
-	TRBV6-2/TRBV6-3	TRBJ2-5	-	TGTGCCAGCAGAATACCGGGACTAGAGACCCAGTACTTC	CASRIPGLETQYF
-	TRBV2	TRBJ2-2	-	TGTGCCGGCCGCGGGACCGGGCGAACCGGGGAGCTGTTTTTT	CAGRGTGRTGELFF
-	TRBV2	TRBJ1-4	-	TGTGCCAGCACCGACGGTGCAGGAGGTAATGAAAAACTGTTTTTT	CASTDGAGGNEKLFF
-	TRBV7-2	TRBJ2-7	TRBD2	TGTGCCAGCAGCTGGGGACTAGCGGATGCATACGAGCAGTACTTC	CASSWGLADAYEQYF
few	TRBV30	TRBJ1-2	-	TGTGCCTGGAGTGTCTCCTTGTATGGCTACACCTTC	CAWSVSLYGYTF
-	TRBV7-9	TRBJ2-4	-	TGTGCCAGCAGCTTAGGCGAACTTCAGTACTTC	CASSLGELQYF
-	TRBV29-1	TRBJ2-5	-	TGCAGCGTTGAAGATTGGGTAGGGCGGCAAGAGACCCAGTACTTC	CSVEDWVGRQETQYF
-	TRBV6-5	TRBJ2-2	TRBD2	TGTGCCAGCAGAAGGACTAGCGGGAACACCGGGGAGCTGTTTTTT	CASRRTSGNTGELFF
-	TRBV15	TRBJ2-3	-	TGTGCCACCAGAGCGGACGGTGCGAGTACGCAGTATTTT	CATRADGASTQYF
-	TRBV7-8	TRBJ2-1	-	TGTGCCAGCAGGAGACATCTAGAACACACACACAATGAGCAGTTCTTC	CASRRHLEHTHNEQFF
once	TRBV12-3/TRBV12-4	TRBJ2-5	-	TGTGCCAGCAGTGAACCGCCGGGGTCCAATGAGCAGTACTTC	CASSEPPGSNEQYF
-	TRBV7-2	TRBJ1-4	-	TGTGCCGGCAGCTTGGCGACTTACAATGAAAAACTGTTTTTT	CAGSLATYNEKLFF
few	TRBV3-1	TRBJ2-5	-	TGTGCCAGCAGCTCGACGGAAGAGACCCAGTACTTC	CASSSTEETQYF
-	TRBV30	TRBJ2-6	-	TGTGCCTGGAGTGAGGGAACTGGGGCCAACGTCCTGACTTTC	CAWSEGTGANVLTF
-	TRBV4-1	TRBJ1-1	-	TGCGCCAGCAGCCAAGGGGGGCTGAGGGGAGGGAGCACTGAAGCTTTCTTT	CASSQGGLRGGSTEAFF
once	TRBV7-2	TRBJ2-3	-	TGTGCCAGCAGAAAGCAGGGGTTGGCAGAGACGCGGTATTTT	CASRKQGLAETRYF
few	TRBV6-2/TRBV6-3	TRBJ2-4	TRBD1	TGTGCCAGCAGGGCAGGGGGCCGGGTAAACATTCAGTACTTC	CASRAGGRVNIQYF
few	TRBV20-1	TRBJ2-4	-	TGCAGTGCACCAGACCCCTCAGGCATTCAGTACTTC	CSAPDPSGIQYF
-	TRBV20-1	TRBJ2-5	-	TGCAGTGCTAGAGATGATGGCCAGGAGACCCAGTACTTC	CSARDDGQETQYF
few	TRBV7-9	TRBJ2-5	TRBD2	TGTGCCAGCAGCGAAGGGACTACCCAAGAGACCCAGTACTTC	CASSEGTTQETQYF
-	TRBV6-2/TRBV6-3	TRBJ2-5	-	TGTGCCAGCAGTCCCCATGATCGGGGGAGGGAGACCCAGTACTTC	CASSPHDRGRETQYF
few	TRBV5-1	TRBJ2-5	TRBD1	TGCGCCAGCAGCATAGGACAGGGGGAAGAGACCCAGTACTTC	CASSIGQGEETQYF
-	TRBV7-2	TRBJ2-3	TRBD2	TGTGCCAGCAGCCAACATACAGCGGGAGGGGAGTATTTT	CASSQHTAGGEYF
few	TRBV25-1	TRBJ1-2	TRBD1	TGTGCCAGCACCCCCTACGGACAGGGACATGGCTACACCTTC	CASTPYGQGHGYTF
-	TRBV20-1	TRBJ1-1	TRBD1	TGCAGTGCTGCCCCCCGGGACAGGGGATACACTGAAGCTTTCTTT	CSAAPRDRGYTEAFF
-	TRBV9	TRBJ2-5	-	TGTGCCAGCAGCGTAGCCAGTAGCGGCGGGGAGACCCAGTACTTC	CASSVASSGGETQYF
-	TRBV7-3	TRBJ2-3	-	TGTGCCAGCAGCCATGGGCTAGCTAGGGATACGCAGTATTTT	CASSHGLARDTQYF
-	TRBV7-2	TRBJ2-1	-	TGTGCCAGCAGCCCTAGTAACCCCCATGAGCAGTTCTTC	CASSPSNPHEQFF
-	TRBV6-2/TRBV6-3	TRBJ1-1	TRBD1	TGTGCCAGCAGTTACTCTCCCACGGACAGGCCGAACACTGAAGCTTTCTTT	CASSYSPTDRPNTEAFF
few	TRBV7-9	TRBJ2-1	-	TGTGCCAGCAGCACTAACAGGGTCCATGAGCAGTTCTTC	CASSTNRVHEQFF
few	TRBV7-2	TRBJ2-5	-	TGTGCCAGCAGCTTAGCGGGGCCAGGGACCCAGTACTTC	CASSLAGPGTQYF
-	TRBV7-2	TRBJ2-3	TRBD2	TGTGCCAGCAGCTTTTTGAGTGGGGGGGCAGATACGCAGTATTTT	CASSFLSGGADTQYF
-	TRBV27	TRBJ1-6	TRBD1	TGTGCCAGCAGTTGGGGAAGGACAGGGAGGAGTAATTCACCCCTCCACTTT	CASSWGRTGRSNSPLHF
few	TRBV5-1	TRBJ1-2	-	TGCGCCAGCAGCTTGGGGACAGCAGACTATGGCTACACCTTC	CASSLGTADYGYTF
-	TRBV7-9	TRBJ2-3	-	TGTGCCAGCAGCTCACCCCGGGAAGGAGGGGATACGCAGTATTTT	CASSSPREGGDTQYF
-	TRBV7-2	TRBJ2-1	TRBD2	TGTGCCAGCAGCCCGACTAGCGGGAGGGGGAGTGAGCAGTTCTTC	CASSPTSGRGSEQFF
-	TRBV7-2	TRBJ2-7	-	TGTGCCAGCAGCTTAGAGTCGCTGGCCTACGAGCAGTACTTC	CASSLESLAYEQYF
-	TRBV7-2	TRBJ2-1	TRBD2	TGTGCCAGCAGCTTAAATGCGGGGGGGTCCTCCTACAATGAGCAGTTCTTC	CASSLNAGGSSYNEQFF
-	TRBV7-9	TRBJ1-1	-	TGTGCCAGCAGCTCTCGGAGTAGAATGACAGGAGGCATGAACACTGAAGCTTTCTTT	CASSSRSRMTGGMNTEAFF
many	TRBV7-3	TRBJ2-3	TRBD2	TGTGCCAGCAAGGGACTATCTAGCACAGATACGCAGTATTTT	CASKGLSSTDTQYF